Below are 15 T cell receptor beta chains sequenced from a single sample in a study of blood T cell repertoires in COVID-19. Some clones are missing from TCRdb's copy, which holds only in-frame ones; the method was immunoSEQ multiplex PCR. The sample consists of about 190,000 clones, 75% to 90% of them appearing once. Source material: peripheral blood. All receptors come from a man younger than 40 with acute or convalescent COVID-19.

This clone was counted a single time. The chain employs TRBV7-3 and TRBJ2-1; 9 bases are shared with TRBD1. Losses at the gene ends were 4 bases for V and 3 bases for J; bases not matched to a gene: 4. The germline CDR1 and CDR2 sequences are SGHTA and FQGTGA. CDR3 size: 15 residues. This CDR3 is CASSWGTGRYNEQFF. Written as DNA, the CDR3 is TGTGCCAGCAGCTGGGGGACAGGGCGCTACAATGAGCAGTTCTTC.

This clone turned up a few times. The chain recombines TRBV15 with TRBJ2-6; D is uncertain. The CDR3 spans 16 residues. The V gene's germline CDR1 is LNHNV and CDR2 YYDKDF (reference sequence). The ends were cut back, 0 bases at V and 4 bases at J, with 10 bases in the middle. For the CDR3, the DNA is TGTGCCACCAGCAGAGATCTAGGCTCCGGGGCCAACGTCCTGACTTTC. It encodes CATSRDLGSGANVLTF.

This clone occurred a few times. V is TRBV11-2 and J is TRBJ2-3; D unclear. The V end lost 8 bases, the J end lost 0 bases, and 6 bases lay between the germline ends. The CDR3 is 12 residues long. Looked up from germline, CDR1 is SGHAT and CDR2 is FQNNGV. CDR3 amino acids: CASVSSTDTQYF. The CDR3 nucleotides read TGTGCCAGCGTATCTAGCACAGATACGCAGTATTTT. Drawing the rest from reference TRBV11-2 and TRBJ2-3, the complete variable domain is EAGVAQSPRYKIIEKRQSVAFWCNPISGHATLYWYQQILGQGPKLLIQFQNNGVVDDSQLPKDRFSAERLKGVDSTLKIQPAKLEDSAVYLCASVSSTDTQYFGPGTRLTVL.

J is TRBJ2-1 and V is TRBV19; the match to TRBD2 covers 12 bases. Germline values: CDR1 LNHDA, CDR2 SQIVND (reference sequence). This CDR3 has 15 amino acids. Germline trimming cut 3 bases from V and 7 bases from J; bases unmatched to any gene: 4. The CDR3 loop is CASSMGLAGGNEQFF. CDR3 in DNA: TGTGCCAGTAGTATGGGCCTAGCGGGGGGGAATGAGCAGTTCTTC. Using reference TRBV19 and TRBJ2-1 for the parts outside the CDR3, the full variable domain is DGGITQSPKYLFRKEGQNVTLSCEQNLNHDAMYWYRQDPGQGLRLIYYSQIVNDFQKGDIAEGYSVSREKKESFPLTVTSAQKNPTAFYLCASSMGLAGGNEQFFGPGTRLTVL.

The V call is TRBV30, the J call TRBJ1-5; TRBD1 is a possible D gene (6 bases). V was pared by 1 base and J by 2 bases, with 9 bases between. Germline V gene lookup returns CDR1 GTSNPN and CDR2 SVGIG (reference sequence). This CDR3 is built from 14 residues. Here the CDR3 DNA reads TGTGCCTGGAGTGCGGACAGTCGCAATCAGCCCCAGCATTTT. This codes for CAWSADSRNQPQHF. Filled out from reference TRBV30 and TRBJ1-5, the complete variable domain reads SQTIHQWPATLVQPVGSPLSLECTVEGTSNPNLYWYRQAAGRGLQLLFYSVGIGQISSEVPQNLSASRPQDRQFILSSKKLLLSDSGFYLCAWSADSRNQPQHFGDGTRLSIL.

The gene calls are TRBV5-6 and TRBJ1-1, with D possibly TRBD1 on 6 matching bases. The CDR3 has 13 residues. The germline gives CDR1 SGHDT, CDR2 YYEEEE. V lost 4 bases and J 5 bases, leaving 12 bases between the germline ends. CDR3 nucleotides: TGTGCCAGCAGCGGAAACAGGGTTACTGAAGCTTTCTTT. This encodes CASSGNRVTEAFF.

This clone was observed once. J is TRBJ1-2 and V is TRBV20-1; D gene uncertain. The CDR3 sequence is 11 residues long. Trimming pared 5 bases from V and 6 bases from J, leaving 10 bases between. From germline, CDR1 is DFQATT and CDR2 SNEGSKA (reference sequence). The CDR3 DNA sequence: TGCAGTGCTCAGGCGTTGGATGGCTACACCTTC. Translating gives CSAQALDGYTF.

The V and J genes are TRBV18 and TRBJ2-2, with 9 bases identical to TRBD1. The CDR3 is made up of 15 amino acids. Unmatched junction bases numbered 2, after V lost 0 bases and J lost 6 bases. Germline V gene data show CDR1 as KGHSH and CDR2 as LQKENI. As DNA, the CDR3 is TGTGCCAGCTCACCACCCACAGGGGGCTCCGGGGAGCTGTTTTTT. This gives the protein CASSPPTGGSGELFF.

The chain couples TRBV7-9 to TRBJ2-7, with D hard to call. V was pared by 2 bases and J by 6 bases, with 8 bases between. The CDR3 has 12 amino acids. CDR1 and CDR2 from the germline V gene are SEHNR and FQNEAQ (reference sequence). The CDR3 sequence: CASSLTIGEQYF. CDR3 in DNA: TGTGCCAGCAGCTTAACTATCGGCGAGCAGTACTTC.

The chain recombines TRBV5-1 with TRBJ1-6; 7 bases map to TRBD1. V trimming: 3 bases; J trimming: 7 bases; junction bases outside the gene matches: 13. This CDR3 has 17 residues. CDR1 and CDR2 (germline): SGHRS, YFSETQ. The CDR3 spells CASSYWASGTVNSPLHF. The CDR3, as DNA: TGCGCCAGCAGCTATTGGGCCTCCGGGACAGTAAATTCACCCCTCCACTTT. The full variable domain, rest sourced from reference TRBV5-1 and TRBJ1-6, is KAGVTQTPRYLIKTRGQQVTLSCSPISGHRSVSWYQQTPGQGLQFLFEYFSETQRNKGNFPGRFSGRQFSNSRSEMNVSTLELGDSALYLCASSYWASGTVNSPLHFGNGTRLTVT.

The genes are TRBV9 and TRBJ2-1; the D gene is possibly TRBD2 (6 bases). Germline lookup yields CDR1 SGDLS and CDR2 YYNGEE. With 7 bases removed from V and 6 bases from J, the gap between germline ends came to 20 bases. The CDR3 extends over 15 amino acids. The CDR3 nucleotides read TGTGCCAGCTCCTTTTTGGAGGGGAAGGGCAATGAGCAGTTCTTC. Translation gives CASSFLEGKGNEQFF.

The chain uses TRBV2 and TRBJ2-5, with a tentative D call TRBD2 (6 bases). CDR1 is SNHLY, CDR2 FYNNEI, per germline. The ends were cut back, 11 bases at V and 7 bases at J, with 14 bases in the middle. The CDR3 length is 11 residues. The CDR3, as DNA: TGTGCCGGGGAGGTCGAGAGGACCCAGTACTTC. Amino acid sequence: CAGEVERTQYF.

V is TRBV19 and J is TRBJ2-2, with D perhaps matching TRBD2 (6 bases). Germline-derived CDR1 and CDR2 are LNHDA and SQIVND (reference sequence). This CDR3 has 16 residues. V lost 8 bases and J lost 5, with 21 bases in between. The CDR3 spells CASAREVQISTGELFF. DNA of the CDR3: TGTGCCAGTGCAAGGGAGGTGCAAATTTCGACCGGGGAGCTGTTTTTT.

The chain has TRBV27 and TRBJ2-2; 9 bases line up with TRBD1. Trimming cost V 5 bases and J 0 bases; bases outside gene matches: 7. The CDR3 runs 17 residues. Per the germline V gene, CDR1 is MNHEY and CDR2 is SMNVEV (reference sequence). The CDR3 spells CASSPGTGRTNTGELFF. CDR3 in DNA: TGTGCCAGCAGTCCGGGGACAGGGAGAACGAACACCGGGGAGCTGTTTTTT.

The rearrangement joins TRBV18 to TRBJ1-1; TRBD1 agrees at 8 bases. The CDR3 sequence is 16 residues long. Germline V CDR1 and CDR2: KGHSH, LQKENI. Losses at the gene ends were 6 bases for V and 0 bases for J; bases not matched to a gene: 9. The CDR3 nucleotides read TGTGCCAGCTCTCTAGGGACAGGACATATGAACACTGAAGCTTTCTTT. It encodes CASSLGTGHMNTEAFF.